This TCR beta chain was recovered during a study of OX40 agonist ivuxolimab in advanced cancers. For the study in its entirety: Ivuxolimab, which targeted the costimulatory receptor OX40 (CD134), was an agonistic, fully human IgG2 monoclonal antibody. In the dose-escalation cohort, roughly 82% of patients were male, and the mean age was approximately 60 years with a range of roughly 20 to 79. Partial responses were achieved by three dose-escalation patients, of whom one had hepatocellular carcinoma and two had cutaneous melanoma. The purpose of peripheral TCRbeta sequencing was to test whether ivuxolimab changed TCR sequence diversity and led to clonal T-cell expansion. The monotherapy dose-escalation portion (N of about 50 patients) of the phase I ivuxolimab trial is reported in the paper. Intravenous ivuxolimab was administered to patients every 2 weeks at six dose levels: 0.01, 0.1, 0.3, 1.5, 3 and 10 mg/kg. Of the approximately 50 dose-escalation patients, hepatocellular carcinoma was present in about 20, melanoma in roughly 15, renal cell carcinoma in 9 and head and neck cancer in 9. Prior anti-PD-1, anti-PD-L1 or anti-CTLA-4 therapy was permitted, and approximately 40% of dose-escalation patients had received checkpoint inhibitors. Broad study findings and their caveats: Low levels of normalized T-cell clonal expansion were also seen in some nonresponding patients. The antigen specificity of the peripheral T cells that underwent clonal expansion was not determined. In the 0.1-3.0 mg/kg groups, partial responders had among the lowest normalized peripheral clonal expansion, particularly in CD8+ T cells. On average, CD8+ T cells showed more expanded clones than CD4+ T cells after ivuxolimab. At doses of 0.1 to 3.0 mg/kg, clonal expansion of both CD4+ and CD8+ T cells in blood was seen between baseline and week 6.

The junction shows trimming of 5 bases on V and 4 bases on J, plus 17 bases between the germline ends. The CDR3 sequence holds 15 residues, the cysteine and phenylalanine included. Only the CDR3 DNA is retained, 45 bases long and in frame from the first base. Based on the germline V gene (reference sequence), the CDR1 and CDR2 sequences are SGHAT and FQDESV. This clone was counted a single time. Its antigen is still unknown. Base quality data are lacking; no much larger clone is found one base away. Genomic DNA was isolated from the sorted cells so that the TCRbeta CDR3 region could be sequenced. The immunoSEQ Assay was used to sequence the TCRbeta CDR3 regions. TCRdb carries this immuneACCESS record with in-frame sequences only. Its versions omit some clonotypes, under half of them owing to an unresolved V gene in the studies checked, with the rest unexplained. This sample has about 60,000 clones in its table, and about 90% of those were observed once. Together, the top ten hold 5.5% to 8.5% of the sample.

Patients with a history of autoimmune disease or receiving systemic immunosuppression were excluded from the trial. Peripheral blood for TCR sequencing was drawn from every dose cohort at baseline, at cycle 4 day 1 and at cycle 7 day 1. Samples came from an open-label, multicenter, first-in-human phase I dose-escalation trial of ivuxolimab. Adults with locally advanced or metastatic melanoma, renal cell carcinoma, hepatocellular carcinoma or head and neck squamous cell carcinoma were enrolled in the trial. CD4+ and CD8+ T cells were sorted separately from peripheral blood before TCR sequencing. Sample: CD4+ or CD8+ T cells sorted from blood, taken in a trial of the OX40 agonist ivuxolimab. Recombination linked TRBV11-1 to TRBJ2-5; TRBD1 might be the D gene, on 6 matching bases. The clonotype comes from an adult with an advanced solid tumor such as melanoma, head and neck, liver or kidney cancer. The CDR3 protein: CASSVDRSFSETQYF. The bases read TGTGCCAGCAGCGTTGACAGGTCGTTTTCAGAGACCCAGTACTTC.